This TCR beta chain was observed in a study of memory CD4+ T cells and cytomegalovirus serostatus. Study at large: Donors were healthy Belgian adults, 10 or so CMV seropositive and around 23 seronegative. Study results and caveats: The CMV-associated TCR signature appears largely within the CD4+ memory repertoire. Each of 60 to 80 CMV-associated TCRbeta sequences occurred in one to five individuals.

A remark on this clone: Its cognate antigen is unknown.

The sort gate was single viable CD3+CD4+CD8-CD45RO+ cells for memory CD4+ T cells. Generated by immunoSEQ multiplex PCR, the TCRdb table keeps only in-frame clones and is missing some. Here the sample spans about 45,000 clones, around 80% being singletons. Source material: memory CD4+ T cells from blood. The source is an adult in good health and CMV-seronegative.

The CDR3 region has the DNA TGTGCCAGCAGTTTACAGGGGGCTCATGGCGAGCAGTACTTC. It encodes CASSLQGAHGEQYF. The chain joins TRBV2 to TRBJ2-7; 9 bases align to TRBD1. Germline assignment: CDR1 SNHLY and CDR2 FYNNEI. The CDR3 contains 14 residues. With 5 bases clipped from V and 6 bases from J, the junction kept 8 bases outside the gene matches. The complete variable domain, with remaining parts taken from reference TRBV2 and TRBJ2-7, reads EPEVTQTPSHQVTQMGQEVILRCVPISNHLYFYWYRQILGQKVEFLVSFYNNEISEKSEIFDDQFSVERPDGSNFTLKIRSTKLEDSAMYFCASSLQGAHGEQYFGPGTRLTVT.